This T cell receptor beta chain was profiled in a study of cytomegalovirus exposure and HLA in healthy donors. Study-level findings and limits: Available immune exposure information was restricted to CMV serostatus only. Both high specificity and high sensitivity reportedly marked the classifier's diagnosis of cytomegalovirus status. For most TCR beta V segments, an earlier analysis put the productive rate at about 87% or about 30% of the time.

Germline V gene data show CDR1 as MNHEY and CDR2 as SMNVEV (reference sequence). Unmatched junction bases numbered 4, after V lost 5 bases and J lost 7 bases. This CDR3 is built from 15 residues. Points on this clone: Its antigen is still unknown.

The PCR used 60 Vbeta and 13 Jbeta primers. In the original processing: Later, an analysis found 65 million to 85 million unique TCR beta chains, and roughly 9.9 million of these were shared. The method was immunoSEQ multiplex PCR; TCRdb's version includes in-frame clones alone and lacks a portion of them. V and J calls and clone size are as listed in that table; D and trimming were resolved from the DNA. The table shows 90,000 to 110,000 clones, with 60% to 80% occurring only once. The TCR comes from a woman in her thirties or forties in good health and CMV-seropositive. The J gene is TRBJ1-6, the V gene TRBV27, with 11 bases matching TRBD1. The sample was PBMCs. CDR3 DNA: TGTGCCAGCAGTCCAGGGACAGGGGGGAATTCACCCCTCCACTTT. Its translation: CASSPGTGGNSPLHF.